This is a list of T cell receptor beta chains from one sample in a study of T cell changes during pregnancy in multiple sclerosis. Some clones are missing from TCRdb's copy, which holds only in-frame ones; the method was immunoSEQ multiplex PCR. In the table there are approximately 120,000 clones, about 96% of which are singletons. The sequencing here drew on peripheral blood, taken after pregnancy. These receptors all come from a female donor with multiple sclerosis, enrolled in a pregnancy study. Each CDR3 is given with its conserved first and last residue. Each record gives: D gene, clone size, V gene, J gene, CDR3 protein, CDR3 DNA. The D gene is left open where the match is weak. Not every row has a clone size; where given, it reads once, few, many or a size class.

.	.	TRBV19	TRBJ2-1	CASRGSYNEQFF	TGTGCCAGCCGAGGATCCTACAATGAGCAGTTCTTC
TRBD1	.	TRBV28	TRBJ2-4	CASSRYGANRDRSLIGKNIQYF	TGTGCCAGCAGTCGCTACGGGGCAAACCGGGACAGGAGTTTGATAGGCAAAAACATTCAGTACTTC
.	.	TRBV19	TRBJ2-2	CASSEARNTGELFF	TGTGCCAGTAGCGAGGCCAGGAACACCGGGGAGCTGTTTTTT
.	.	TRBV6-5	TRBJ2-7	CASSYSKQLYEQYF	TGTGCCAGCAGTTACTCGAAACAGCTCTACGAGCAGTACTTC
.	.	TRBV7-7	TRBJ2-2	CASSLAGSPGELFF	TGTGCTAGCAGCTTAGCCGGGTCCCCCGGGGAGCTGTTTTTT
TRBD1	.	TRBV13	TRBJ1-1	CASSSPGQGVSEAFF	TGTGCCAGCAGCTCCCCGGGACAGGGGGTGTCTGAAGCTTTCTTT
.	.	TRBV10-3	TRBJ1-2	CAISDLTVDYGYTF	TGTGCCATCAGTGACCTGACAGTGGACTATGGCTACACCTTC
TRBD1	.	TRBV4-2	TRBJ2-1	CASSPRQGTWENEQFF	TGTGCCAGCAGCCCGAGACAGGGTACCTGGGAAAATGAGCAGTTCTTC
TRBD1	.	TRBV7-9	TRBJ2-1	CASSLPGGSLDEQFF	TGTGCCAGCAGCTTACCAGGGGGCTCTCTCGATGAGCAGTTCTTC
.	.	TRBV5-1	TRBJ2-1	CASSLAQGGSYNEQFF	TGCGCCAGCAGCTTGGCACAGGGTGGATCCTACAATGAGCAGTTCTTC
TRBD1	.	TRBV6-6	TRBJ2-1	CASSLLGQGRHNEQFF	TGTGCCAGCAGTTTATTAGGACAGGGGAGGCACAATGAGCAGTTCTTC
.	once	TRBV6-5	TRBJ1-2	CASSRSSGVNGYTF	TGTGCCAGCAGTCGATCGTCCGGGGTCAATGGCTACACCTTC
.	.	TRBV7-2	TRBJ2-7	CASSLLAPTTEQYF	TGTGCCAGCAGCTTGCTGGCACCGACTACGGAGCAGTACTTC
.	.	TRBV27	TRBJ2-4	CASSLSTKNIQYF	TGTGCCAGCAGTTTGAGTACCAAAAACATTCAGTACTTC
TRBD1	.	TRBV6-5	TRBJ2-1	CASSYSDRVNGNEQFF	TGTGCCAGCAGTTACTCGGACAGGGTAAATGGCAATGAGCAGTTCTTC
.	.	TRBV5-4	TRBJ2-7	CASSRTGTTSYEQYF	TGTGCCAGCAGCCGCACAGGAACGACCTCCTACGAGCAGTACTTC
.	.	TRBV7-8	TRBJ1-5	CASSSAEGGQPQHF	TGTGCCAGCAGCTCGGCGGAGGGCGGTCAGCCCCAGCATTTT
TRBD2	.	TRBV7-6	TRBJ2-7	CASSRTGLAGDGEQYF	TGTGCCAGCAGCCGAACGGGACTAGCGGGAGATGGCGAGCAGTACTTC
.	.	TRBV11-3	TRBJ2-5	CASSKETQYF	TGTGCCAGCAGTAAAGAGACCCAGTACTTC
.	.	TRBV6-1	TRBJ2-1	CATLPAGSYNEQFF	TGTGCCACCCTCCCAGCGGGTTCCTACAATGAGCAGTTCTTC
TRBD1	.	TRBV4-2	TRBJ1-1	CASSQGGTGDLNTEAFF	TGTGCCAGCAGCCAAGGTGGTACAGGGGATCTGAACACTGAAGCTTTCTTT
.	.	TRBV19	TRBJ2-7	CASKEGLGESYEQYF	TGTGCCAGTAAAGAGGGACTCGGAGAGAGCTACGAGCAGTACTTC
TRBD1	.	TRBV13	TRBJ1-4	CASSHGQGGEKLFF	TGTGCCAGCAGCCATGGACAGGGTGGGGAAAAACTGTTTTTT
TRBD2	.	TRBV27	TRBJ2-7	CASSLGGRGVYEQYF	TGTGCCAGCAGTTTAGGCGGGAGGGGGGTATACGAGCAGTACTTC
TRBD2	.	TRBV7-9	TRBJ2-6	CASSLLAGGPHSGANVLTF	TGTGCCAGCAGCTTATTGGCGGGAGGGCCCCACTCTGGGGCCAACGTCCTGACTTTC
.	.	TRBV30	TRBJ2-7	CAWSSLSSYEQYF	TGTGCCTGGAGTTCCCTTAGCTCCTACGAGCAGTACTTC
.	.	TRBV7-2	TRBJ2-7	CASSLGTEGLQYF	TGTGCCAGCAGCTTAGGTACTGAGGGTTTACAATACTTC
TRBD2	once	TRBV7-9	TRBJ2-1	CASSYKGLAVANEQFF	TGTGCCAGCAGTTATAAGGGACTAGCGGTGGCCAATGAGCAGTTCTTC
.	.	TRBV11-3	TRBJ2-7	CASSSTTGYEQYF	TGTGCCAGCAGCTCCACGACAGGCTACGAGCAGTACTTC
TRBD1	.	TRBV28	TRBJ1-5	CASSLLGDRGYNQPQHF	TGTGCCAGCAGTTTATTAGGGGACAGGGGGTATAATCAGCCCCAGCATTTT
TRBD2	.	TRBV19	TRBJ2-1	CASNKRGLAGFTDNEQFF	TGTGCCAGTAATAAACGGGGACTAGCGGGATTTACAGACAATGAGCAGTTCTTC
TRBD1	.	TRBV9	TRBJ1-4	CASSPRQGLNEKLFF	TGTGCCAGCAGCCCCCGACAGGGCCTTAATGAAAAACTGTTTTTT
TRBD2	.	TRBV28	TRBJ2-5	CASSFTSGRRQETQYF	TGTGCCAGCAGTTTTACTAGCGGGCGACGACAAGAGACCCAGTACTTC
.	.	TRBV5-4	TRBJ1-3	CASSLWQGIPSGNTIYF	TGTGCCAGCAGCTTGTGGCAGGGAATCCCCTCTGGAAACACCATATATTTT
.	.	TRBV4-3	TRBJ2-7	CASSHFTDISYEQYF	TGCGCCAGCAGCCACTTCACCGACATCTCCTACGAGCAGTACTTC